These 29 T cell receptor beta chains originate from one sample sequenced in a study of shared clonotypes between healthy human individuals. Libraries were prepared by immunoSEQ multiplex PCR; TCRdb keeps only in-frame clonotypes and omits some of them. The sample has just over 2,000,000 clones, 90% to 95% seen once. Source material: naive CD4+ T cells sorted from blood. The subset was: CD45RA+ positively selected. The receptors shown here come from a man aged 18 to 35 in good health.

The chain combines TRBV19 with TRBJ1-2; weak D call: TRBD1 (5 bases). CDR1 is LNHDA and CDR2 is SQIVND in the germline V gene (reference sequence). Between the trimmed V and J ends, which lost 3 bases and 6 bases, there was a span of 17 bases. This CDR3 region has 15 residues. Written as DNA, the CDR3 is TGTGCCAGTAGTATCGCAGGGAGGTCCTTCCATGGCTACACCTTC. It translates to CASSIAGRSFHGYTF.

CDR3 bases: TGTGCCAGCAGCGGAACGGGGGTCCCCTATGGCTACACCTTC. It encodes CASSGTGVPYGYTF. The V gene is TRBV7-9, the J gene TRBJ1-2, with D possibly matching TRBD1 (5 bases). CDR1 and CDR2 (germline): SEHNR, FQNEAQ (reference sequence). Trimming stripped 5 bases from V and 4 bases from J, with 14 bases between. CDR3 size: 14 residues.

The V and J genes are TRBV5-1 and TRBJ2-5; 9 bases are a match to TRBD1. V shed 1 base, J shed 5 bases, and the junction held 15 bases outside the gene matches. The CDR3 loop spans 18 amino acids. The germline V gene has CDR1 SGHRS and CDR2 YFSETQ. CDR3 amino acids: CASSLRASFTGGGETQYF. The CDR3 DNA follows: TGCGCCAGCAGCTTGCGGGCCTCCTTCACAGGGGGCGGTGAGACCCAGTACTTC.

V and J are TRBV27 and TRBJ1-3, with TRBD1 matching over 7 bases. The V gene end was trimmed by 6 bases and the J gene end by 4 bases; junction bases not matched to a gene: 6. The CDR3 totals 14 residues. Germline V gene lookup returns CDR1 MNHEY and CDR2 SMNVEV (reference sequence). The DNA of the CDR3 is TGTGCCAGCAGCCCGAGGGGGCTGGGAAACACCATATATTTT. It is translated as CASSPRGLGNTIYF.

Comment on this clone: In the same sample, other DNA sequences code for this CDR3. The rearrangement joins TRBV7-9 to TRBJ2-7; D perhaps matches TRBD1 (7 bases). V lost 2 bases and J lost 3, with 11 bases in between. Germline V gene data show CDR1 as SEHNR and CDR2 as FQNEAQ (reference sequence). There are 14 residues in the CDR3. This chain's CDR3 is CASSLSGGNYEQYF. The CDR3 DNA sequence: TGTGCCAGCAGCTTATCAGGGGGGAACTACGAGCAGTACTTC.

V is TRBV6-1 and J is TRBJ1-2, with 7 bases lining up with TRBD1. After removal of 6 bases from V and 3 bases from J, the junction contained 1 base not matched to a gene. Germline-derived CDR1 and CDR2 are MNHNS and SASEGT. The CDR3 contains 12 residues. CDR3 protein: CASRGTDYGYTF. The CDR3, as DNA: TGTGCCAGCAGAGGGACAGACTATGGCTACACCTTC.

V gene TRBV18 combines with J gene TRBJ2-7; 8 nucleotides line up with TRBD2. This CDR3 is built from 14 residues. V was clipped by 5 bases and J by 3 bases; unmatched bases: 6. CDR1 and CDR2 from the germline V gene are KGHSH and LQKENI. CDR3 loop: CASSSAGGNYEQYF. The CDR3 region has the DNA TGTGCCAGCTCAAGCGCGGGGGGAAACTACGAGCAGTACTTC.

This clone has a single count. CDR3 protein: CASSVMGLDYGYTF. The CDR3 coding sequence is TGTGCCAGCAGCGTGATGGGCCTGGACTATGGCTACACCTTC. This chain uses TRBV9 with TRBJ1-2; D is unresolved. V lost 2 bases, J lost 3 bases, and 11 bases lay in between. The CDR3 extends over 14 amino acids. Germline CDR1 reads SGDLS; CDR2 reads YYNGEE.

On this clone: Other DNA variants within this sample encode the same CDR3. This chain joins TRBV20-1 and TRBJ2-5; no firm D call. This CDR3 is built from 11 residues. Per the germline V gene, CDR1 is DFQATT and CDR2 is SNEGSKA (reference sequence). V shed 3 bases and J shed 5 bases, with 7 bases lying between them. The CDR3 DNA follows: TGCAGTGCTAGCGGTTTGGAGACCCAGTACTTC. Its translation is CSASGLETQYF.

A note on this clone: The same CDR3 can be traced to other DNA sequences in this sample. The gene calls are TRBV30 and TRBJ1-2; 7 bases match TRBD1. CDR3 size: 12 residues. CDR1 is GTSNPN and CDR2 is SVGIG in the germline V gene (reference sequence). Germline trimming cut 2 bases from V and 5 bases from J; bases unmatched to any gene: 2. CDR3 amino acids: CAWSRQGYGYTF. For the CDR3, the DNA is TGTGCCTGGAGTCGACAGGGTTATGGCTACACCTTC.

The rearrangement uses TRBV15 and TRBJ2-5; the match to TRBD2 covers 7 bases. The CDR3 sequence is 13 residues long. CDR1 and CDR2 (germline): LNHNV, YYDKDF (reference sequence). V was clipped by 1 base and J by 4 bases; unmatched bases: 0. CDR3 sequence (DNA): TGTGCCACCAGCAGAGCGGGAGGAGAGACCCAGTACTTC. It codes for CATSRAGGETQYF.

Turning to this clone: Other nucleotide sequences from this sample produce the same CDR3. V gene TRBV5-1 combines with J gene TRBJ1-6; 9 positions agree with TRBD1. The germline V gene encodes CDR1 SGHRS and CDR2 YFSETQ. V dropped 0 bases and J dropped 10; count of bases not matched to a gene: 5. The CDR3 consists of 15 residues. The CDR3 DNA is TGCGCCAGCAGCTTGGCGGGACAGGGCCGGTCACCCCTCCACTTT. Protein: CASSLAGQGRSPLHF. The full variable domain, rest sourced from reference TRBV5-1 and TRBJ1-6, is KAGVTQTPRYLIKTRGQQVTLSCSPISGHRSVSWYQQTPGQGLQFLFEYFSETQRNKGNFPGRFSGRQFSNSRSEMNVSTLELGDSALYLCASSLAGQGRSPLHFGNGTRLTVT.

As for this clone: Other DNA sequences in this specimen translate into the identical CDR3. The J gene is TRBJ1-2, the V gene TRBV19; 8 nucleotides agree with TRBD1. J was trimmed by 2 bases and V by 4 bases; bases with no gene match: 6. CDR3 length: 15 amino acids. The germline CDR1 and CDR2 sequences are LNHDA and SQIVND (reference sequence). DNA for the CDR3: TGTGCCAGTAGTACCTCGACAGGGGCCAACTATGGCTACACCTTC. This translates into CASSTSTGANYGYTF.

The chain couples TRBV15 to TRBJ1-1; a possible D gene is TRBD1 (6 bases). V was cut by 4 bases and J by 1 base, with 19 bases left in between. CDR1 LNHNV and CDR2 YYDKDF come from the germline V gene (reference sequence). The CDR3 has 17 residues. For the CDR3, the DNA is TGTGCCACCAGCACCCCGGGGGGCTTCACATCGAACACTGAAGCTTTCTTT. Protein: CATSTPGGFTSNTEAFF.

The chain has TRBV30 and TRBJ2-4, with 7 bases matching TRBD1. The length of the CDR3 is 16 residues. CDR1 and CDR2 from the germline V gene are GTSNPN and SVGIG (reference sequence). V dropped 3 bases and J dropped 0; count of bases not matched to a gene: 8. CDR3 in amino acids: CAWSQPGQSAKNIQYF. In DNA, the CDR3 is TGTGCCTGGAGCCAACCGGGACAGTCAGCCAAAAACATTCAGTACTTC.

J is TRBJ2-5 and V is TRBV5-8, with no clear D. CDR1 is SGHTS and CDR2 is YDEGEE in the germline V gene. This CDR3 has 11 amino acids. The V end lost 0 bases, the J end lost 5 bases, and 2 bases lay between the germline ends. The CDR3 sequence is CASSLVETQYF. Here the CDR3 DNA reads TGTGCCAGCAGCTTGGTGGAGACCCAGTACTTC.

This sequence joins TRBV19 and TRBJ1-1, with D maybe TRBD1 (5 bases). Trimming removed 5 bases from V and 5 bases from J, with 12 bases in between. This CDR3 comprises 13 residues. CDR1 is LNHDA and CDR2 is SQIVND in the germline V gene (reference sequence). CDR3 protein: CASSSRTRTEAFF. The CDR3 DNA reads TGTGCCAGTAGTTCCCGGACACGAACTGAAGCTTTCTTT.

The chain has TRBV5-1 and TRBJ2-3, with D hard to call. Between the trimmed V and J ends, which lost 5 bases and 3 bases, there was a span of 10 bases. Germline CDR1 and CDR2: SGHRS and YFSETQ. The CDR3 runs 13 residues. The CDR3 DNA is TGCGCCAGCAGGGATTCGGTTACAGATACGCAGTATTTT. Protein product: CASRDSVTDTQYF.

This chain uses TRBV5-1 with TRBJ2-3, with 9 bases fitting TRBD2. Per germline, CDR1 SGHRS and CDR2 YFSETQ. There are 17 residues in the CDR3. The trim removed 4 bases at V and 2 bases at J, leaving 11 bases unmatched. CDR3 DNA sequence: TGCGCCAGCAGCCTTGCGGCCGCTAGCGGGGTCACAGATACGCAGTATTTT. It specifies CASSLAAASGVTDTQYF.

The rearrangement joins TRBV7-6 to TRBJ2-5; tentatively, D is TRBD1 or TRBD2 (5 bases each). Germline V gives CDR1 SGHVS, CDR2 FNYEAQ. The CDR3 has 13 amino acids. V was trimmed by 3 bases and J by 5 bases, leaving 10 bases between them. The CDR3 loop is CASSLGVWETQYF. In nucleotides, the CDR3 is TGTGCCAGCAGCTTGGGGGTGTGGGAGACCCAGTACTTC.

The table lists this clone with a count of one. This chain uses TRBV5-6 with TRBJ2-7; a possible D gene is TRBD1 (6 bases). The CDR3 length is 15 residues. Germline V gene sequence: CDR1 SGHDT, CDR2 YYEEEE. With 4 bases removed from V and 6 bases from J, the gap between germline ends came to 20 bases. The CDR3 sequence: CASSTHRVGGREQYF. The DNA of the CDR3 is TGTGCCAGCAGCACACACAGGGTAGGTGGGCGCGAGCAGTACTTC.

V is TRBV28 and J is TRBJ1-2, with a tentative D call TRBD1 (6 bases). V was cut by 10 bases and J by 8 bases, with 29 bases left in between. The germline V gene has CDR1 MDHEN and CDR2 SYDVKM. The CDR3 runs 16 residues. The CDR3 reads CATSRQESSSFGGYTF. The CDR3 DNA reads TGTGCCACCTCCCGACAGGAGTCTTCTTCTTTTGGAGGCTACACCTTC.

The chain combines TRBV7-6 with TRBJ1-2; D is uncertain. The CDR3 spans 13 residues. Trimming took 6 bases from V and 4 from J, leaving 12 bases between them. Germline lookup yields CDR1 SGHVS and CDR2 FNYEAQ. CDR3 sequence (DNA): TGTGCCAGCAGATTACTGGCAGCCTATGGCTACACCTTC. Translating gives CASRLLAAYGYTF. Full variable domain (remainder filled in from reference TRBV7-6 and TRBJ1-2): GAGVSQSPRYKVTKRGQDVALRCDPISGHVSLYWYRQALGQGPEFLTYFNYEAQQDKSGLPNDRFSAERPEGSISTLTIQRTEQRDSAMYRCASRLLAAYGYTFGSGTRLTVV.

The rearrangement uses TRBV6-5 and TRBJ2-1, with a possible D match to TRBD2 (5 bases). The V end lost 8 bases, the J end lost 6 bases, and 20 bases lay between the germline ends. The CDR3 has 15 residues. CDR1 and CDR2 from the germline V gene are MNHEY and SVGAGI. CDR3 sequence reads: CASRTVPPLANEQFF. For the CDR3, the DNA is TGTGCCAGCCGAACAGTGCCCCCGCTAGCCAATGAGCAGTTCTTC.

The rearrangement joins TRBV10-3 to TRBJ2-1, with 11 bases that match TRBD2. This CDR3 contains 17 residues. Trimming removed 0 bases from V and 5 bases from J; junction bases left unmatched: 6. The germline CDR1 and CDR2 sequences are ENHRY and SYGVKD. The CDR3 protein is CAISESIRLAGNNEQFF. The CDR3 DNA sequence: TGTGCCATCAGTGAGTCGATTAGACTAGCGGGGAACAATGAGCAGTTCTTC.

This rearrangement joins TRBV11-2 to TRBJ1-2; D is unclear. Per germline, CDR1 SGHAT and CDR2 FQNNGV. CDR3 length equals 13 residues. Trimming took off 3 bases at V and 2 bases at J, with 7 bases between the two ends. CDR3 bases: TGTGCCAGCAGCTTTGGGCAGAACTATGGCTACACCTTC. Amino acids: CASSFGQNYGYTF.

The chain carries TRBV19 and TRBJ1-2; the match to TRBD1 covers 8 bases. V was clipped by 6 bases and J by 3 bases; unmatched bases: 6. The CDR3 is 14 amino acids. Germline V gene sequence: CDR1 LNHDA, CDR2 SQIVND (reference sequence). The CDR3 DNA follows: TGTGCCAGTAGACACGACAGGGGTGACTATGGCTACACCTTC. Its protein is CASRHDRGDYGYTF.

The CDR3 DNA follows: TGCGCCAGCAGCCAGGAGGCGGGACGGTTGGAGTACTTC. It yields the protein CASSQEAGRLEYF. The chain uses TRBV4-3 and TRBJ2-7; TRBD2 is a possible D gene (6 bases). From germline, CDR1 is LGHNA and CDR2 YSLEER. There are 13 residues in the CDR3. Trimming pared 3 bases from V and 11 bases from J, leaving 17 bases between.

The chain links TRBV5-1 to TRBJ2-2; tentatively, D is TRBD2 (5 bases). The CDR3 totals 17 residues. V lost 0 bases and J 1 base, leaving 13 bases between the germline ends. From germline, CDR1 is SGHRS and CDR2 YFSETQ. The CDR3 DNA sequence: TGCGCCAGCAGCTTGGCCGAAGCAGGACTGAACACCGGGGAGCTGTTTTTT. It translates to CASSLAEAGLNTGELFF. The complete variable domain, with remaining parts taken from reference TRBV5-1 and TRBJ2-2, reads KAGVTQTPRYLIKTRGQQVTLSCSPISGHRSVSWYQQTPGQGLQFLFEYFSETQRNKGNFPGRFSGRQFSNSRSEMNVSTLELGDSALYLCASSLAEAGLNTGELFFGEGSRLTVL.